The 23 T cell receptor beta chains presented below share a single source sample, sequenced in a study of blood T cell repertoires in COVID-19. Clones were sequenced by immunoSEQ multiplex PCR, and TCRdb holds only the in-frame ones, with some missing. The table lists about 480,000 clones, roughly 90% of them singletons. Specimen: PBMCs or T cells enriched from blood (not recorded which). Every receptor here comes from a woman in her thirties or forties who had recovered from COVID-19.

J is TRBJ2-7 and V is TRBV6-5, with 9 bases that match TRBD1. Germline loops: CDR1 MNHEY, CDR2 SVGAGI. Trimming at V came to 9 bases and at J to 4 bases, leaving 10 bases not matched to a gene. The length of the CDR3 is 14 residues. CDR3 in DNA: TGTGCCAGTAGAAGACCGGGACAGGGATACGAGCAGTACTTC. Its protein product is CASRRPGQGYEQYF.

CDR3 in amino acids: CATTGQGENTEAFF. The DNA of the CDR3 is TGTGCCACCACGGGACAGGGGGAGAACACTGAAGCTTTCTTT. The rearrangement joins TRBV11-2 to TRBJ1-1; 11 nucleotides line up with TRBD1. CDR3 length: 14 residues. The J segment lost 1 base and the V segment lost 10 bases, leaving 5 bases of the junction unmatched. Per germline, CDR1 SGHAT and CDR2 FQNNGV.

V and J are TRBV9 and TRBJ2-7, with D maybe TRBD2 (6 bases). The germline gives CDR1 SGDLS, CDR2 YYNGEE. The CDR3 runs to 15 residues. Trimming pared 0 bases from V and 2 bases from J, leaving 12 bases between. The CDR3 reads CASSVEPGAAYEQYF. Here the CDR3 DNA reads TGTGCCAGCAGCGTAGAGCCGGGAGCAGCCTACGAGCAGTACTTC.

The chain joins TRBV3-1 (or the pseudogene TRBV3-2) to TRBJ1-2; 7 positions agree with TRBD1. Germline lookup yields CDR1 LGHDT and CDR2 YNNKEL (reference sequence). The V segment lost 6 bases and the J segment 5 bases; nucleotides outside the gene matches: 9. This CDR3 has 14 residues. As DNA, the CDR3 is TGTGCCAGCAGGACTTCAGGGGGGTGGTATGGCTACACCTTC. This gives the protein CASRTSGGWYGYTF.

J is TRBJ2-2 and V is TRBV11-2; D is perhaps TRBD2 (5 bases). Germline V gene lookup returns CDR1 SGHAT and CDR2 FQNNGV. The germline V and J ends were trimmed by 5 bases and 6 bases, with 10 bases remaining between them. The CDR3 length is 13 residues. This CDR3 is CASSLRVSGELFF. The CDR3 DNA reads TGTGCCAGCAGCCTGAGGGTTTCCGGGGAGCTGTTTTTT. Together with reference TRBV11-2 and TRBJ2-2, the CDR3 gives the full variable domain: EAGVAQSPRYKIIEKRQSVAFWCNPISGHATLYWYQQILGQGPKLLIQFQNNGVVDDSQLPKDRFSAERLKGVDSTLKIQPAKLEDSAVYLCASSLRVSGELFFGEGSRLTVL.

The chain carries TRBV10-3 and TRBJ2-3; possibly TRBD2 for D (6 bases). Germline CDR1 ENHRY, CDR2 SYGVKD. The V end was cut by 5 bases, the J end by 1 base, with 13 bases between. The CDR3 consists of 15 residues. The CDR3 region is CAISPQRGGTDTQYF. The CDR3 DNA sequence: TGTGCCATCAGTCCCCAGCGCGGGGGCACAGATACGCAGTATTTT.

This chain links TRBV6-2 or TRBV6-3 with TRBJ1-5; D is uncertain. Germline lookup yields CDR1 MNHEY and CDR2 SVGEGT. The CDR3 totals 13 residues. V lost 0 bases, J lost 16 bases, and 16 bases lay in between. CDR3 loop: CASSYSTRLEEHF. The CDR3 DNA sequence: TGTGCCAGCAGTTACTCTACCAGACTCGAGGAACATTTT.

The chain joins TRBV18 to TRBJ1-2; 11 bases align to TRBD1. J lost 4 bases, V lost 5 bases, and 9 bases had no gene match. Per the germline V gene, CDR1 is KGHSH and CDR2 is LQKENI. The CDR3 is 16 residues long. DNA of the CDR3: TGTGCCAGCTCAGCCGGGACAGGGGGTACCTCCTATGGCTACACCTTC. It codes for CASSAGTGGTSYGYTF. Complete variable domain (other parts from reference TRBV18 and TRBJ1-2): NAGVMQNPRHLVRRRGQEARLRCSPMKGHSHVYWYRQLPEEGLKFMVYLQKENIIDESGMPKERFSAEFPKEGPSILRIQQVVRGDSAAYFCASSAGTGGTSYGYTFGSGTRLTVV.

The V call is TRBV6-1, the J call TRBJ1-2; D not certain. From germline, CDR1 is MNHNS and CDR2 SASEGT. The CDR3 totals 14 residues. The V and J ends lost 2 bases and 8 bases respectively, with 15 bases between them. DNA for the CDR3: TGTGCCAGCAGTGAACTGGGCGTCCGCGGGGGCTACACCTTC. This encodes CASSELGVRGGYTF.

Concerning this clone itself: Distinct nucleotide sequences in the sample also encode this CDR3. This rearrangement joins TRBV9 to TRBJ2-1, with 8 bases matching TRBD1. Trimming took 4 bases from V and 2 from J; bases not matched to a gene: 5. Germline assignment: CDR1 SGDLS and CDR2 YYNGEE. The CDR3 has 15 amino acids. The CDR3 coding sequence is TGTGCCAGCAGCCCTGGACAGGGCACCTACAATGAGCAGTTCTTC. It is translated as CASSPGQGTYNEQFF.

This clone appeared a single time. This chain connects TRBV18 to TRBJ2-7; D gene uncertain. The length of the CDR3 is 12 residues. CDR1 and CDR2 (germline): KGHSH, LQKENI. V lost 3 bases, J lost 0 bases, and 3 bases lay in between. This CDR3 is CASSPYSYEQYF. The CDR3 nucleotides read TGTGCCAGCTCACCTTACTCCTACGAGCAGTACTTC. The full variable domain, with the rest looked up from reference TRBV18 and TRBJ2-7, is NAGVMQNPRHLVRRRGQEARLRCSPMKGHSHVYWYRQLPEEGLKFMVYLQKENIIDESGMPKERFSAEFPKEGPSILRIQQVVRGDSAAYFCASSPYSYEQYFGPGTRLTVT.

The J gene is TRBJ2-7, the V gene TRBV5-6; TRBD2 aligns across 11 bases. V lost 3 bases to trimming and J lost 2 bases; unmatched junction nucleotides: 4. Germline-derived CDR1 and CDR2 are SGHDT and YYEEEE. The CDR3 covers 15 residues. CDR3 amino acids: CASSWGLAVTYEQYF. The DNA of the CDR3 is TGTGCCAGCAGCTGGGGACTAGCGGTAACCTACGAGCAGTACTTC.

This clone was seen a single time. The V and J genes are TRBV19 and TRBJ1-5; D gene uncertain. Per the germline V gene, CDR1 is LNHDA and CDR2 is SQIVND (reference sequence). V was clipped by 3 bases and J by 3 bases, with 6 bases between them. The CDR3 has 13 amino acids. DNA for the CDR3: TGTGCCAGTAGTATTCTTCCCAATCAGCCCCAGCATTTT. Translating gives CASSILPNQPQHF.

The V gene is TRBV4-3, the J gene TRBJ1-5; no definite D call. V was clipped by 0 bases and J by 2 bases, with 8 bases between them. CDR3 length: 15 amino acids. Per the germline V gene, CDR1 is LGHNA and CDR2 is YSLEER. In nucleotides, the CDR3 is TGCGCCAGCAGCCAAGAATGGGGAGGCAATCAGCCCCAGCATTTT. It specifies CASSQEWGGNQPQHF.

This chain links TRBV11-2 with TRBJ1-2; D gene unclear. The CDR3 runs 13 residues. Trimming removed 2 bases from V and 6 bases from J, with 10 bases in between. Looked up from germline, CDR1 is SGHAT and CDR2 is FQNNGV. CDR3: CASSLNGGDGYTF. In DNA form, the CDR3 reads TGTGCCAGCAGCTTAAACGGTGGAGATGGCTACACCTTC.

The rearrangement joins TRBV2 to TRBJ2-7, with TRBD2 matching 7 bases. Germline V CDR1 and CDR2: SNHLY, FYNNEI. The V and J ends lost 11 bases and 11 bases, in that order; junction bases with no gene match: 18. The CDR3 is made up of 13 amino acids. The CDR3 bases are TGTGCCGGAAAAGCGGGAAGGGCCGACGTGGAGTACTTC. As protein: CAGKAGRADVEYF.

J is TRBJ1-5 and V is TRBV27; 8 bases fit TRBD1. CDR1 is MNHEY, CDR2 SMNVEV, per germline (reference sequence). J was trimmed by 2 bases and V by 5 bases; bases with no gene match: 8. The CDR3 extends over 16 amino acids. In nucleotides, the CDR3 is TGTGCCAGCAGTCCCAGGACAGGGTCGGGCAATCAGCCCCAGCATTTT. Its translation is CASSPRTGSGNQPQHF.

The V and J genes are TRBV5-6 and TRBJ2-2, with 9 bases aligning to TRBD2. The V segment lost 1 base and the J segment 6 bases; nucleotides outside the gene matches: 10. Germline V gives CDR1 SGHDT, CDR2 YYEEEE. CDR3 size: 17 residues. CDR3 bases: TGTGCCAGCAGCTTGACTCGGGGCGGGAGGGCCTCCGGGGAGCTGTTTTTT. Its protein is CASSLTRGGRASGELFF.

V gene TRBV11-3 combines with J gene TRBJ2-4; TRBD1 aligns across 8 bases. Losses at the gene ends were 5 bases for V and 10 bases for J; bases not matched to a gene: 10. The germline V gene encodes CDR1 SGHNT and CDR2 YENEEA. The CDR3 consists of 14 residues. This chain's CDR3 is CASSADRGGRIQYF. The CDR3 nucleotides are TGTGCCAGCAGCGCTGACAGGGGTGGTCGTATTCAGTACTTC.

The chain links TRBV5-1 to TRBJ2-2; 7 nucleotides agree with TRBD2. The V gene end was trimmed by 4 bases and the J gene end by 7 bases; junction bases not matched to a gene: 10. The germline V gene encodes CDR1 SGHRS and CDR2 YFSETQ. The CDR3 runs to 15 residues. CDR3: CASSPLWREGGELFF. CDR3 coding DNA: TGCGCCAGCAGCCCACTCTGGAGGGAGGGCGGGGAGCTGTTTTTT.

Remarks on this clone: Other DNA sequences within the sample encode an identical CDR3. The CDR3 DNA is TGTGCCAGCAGCTTAGGAGGGGGCTACACCTTC. It yields the protein CASSLGGGYTF. V is TRBV11-3 and J is TRBJ1-2; D ambiguous. The V end was cut by 1 base, the J end by 8 bases, with 5 bases between. Germline V CDR1 and CDR2: SGHNT, YENEEA. CDR3 length: 11 residues.

The chain is built from TRBV3-1 (or the pseudogene TRBV3-2) and TRBJ2-7; no clear D gene. The germline V gene has CDR1 LGHDT and CDR2 YNNKEL (reference sequence). V lost 0 bases and J 3 bases, leaving 6 bases between the germline ends. The CDR3 has 13 amino acids. CDR3 bases: TGTGCCAGCAGCCAAGAATTCGGCTACGAGCAGTACTTC. Translated, it gives CASSQEFGYEQYF.

CDR3 protein: CSASNRGRTNEQFF. The CDR3 bases are TGCAGTGCTAGTAACAGGGGGCGGACCAATGAGCAGTTCTTC. The chain carries TRBV20-1 and TRBJ2-1; 9 bases are shared with TRBD1. The CDR3 is made up of 14 amino acids. Germline lookup yields CDR1 DFQATT and CDR2 SNEGSKA (reference sequence). V dropped 3 bases and J dropped 6; count of bases not matched to a gene: 6.